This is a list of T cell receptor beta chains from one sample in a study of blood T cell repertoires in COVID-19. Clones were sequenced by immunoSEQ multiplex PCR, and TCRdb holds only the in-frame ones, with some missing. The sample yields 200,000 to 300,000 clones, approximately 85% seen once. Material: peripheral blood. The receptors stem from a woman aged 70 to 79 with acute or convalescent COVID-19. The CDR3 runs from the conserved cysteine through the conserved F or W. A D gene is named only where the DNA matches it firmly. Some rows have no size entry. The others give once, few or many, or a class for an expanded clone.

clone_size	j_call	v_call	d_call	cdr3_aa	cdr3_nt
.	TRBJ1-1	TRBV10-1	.	CASSEYRQSTEAFF	TGCGCCAGCAGTGAGTATAGACAGTCCACTGAAGCTTTCTTT
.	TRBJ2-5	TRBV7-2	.	CASSRDIQETQYF	TGTGCCAGCAGCCGGGACATCCAAGAGACCCAGTACTTC
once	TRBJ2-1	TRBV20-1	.	CSAGQFNEQFF	TGCAGTGCCGGACAGTTCAATGAGCAGTTCTTC
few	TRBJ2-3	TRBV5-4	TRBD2	CASSLGTSWSGSTQYF	TGTGCCAGCAGCTTGGGGACTAGCTGGTCTGGAAGTACGCAGTATTTT
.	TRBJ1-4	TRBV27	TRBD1	CASSFGGGWGEKLFF	TGTGCCAGCAGTTTTGGAGGGGGCTGGGGTGAAAAACTGTTTTTT
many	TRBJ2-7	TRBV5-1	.	CASSLAPSSFSYEQYF	TGCGCCAGCAGCTTGGCCCCTAGCTCATTCTCCTACGAGCAGTACTTC
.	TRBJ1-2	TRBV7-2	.	CASSLSHGYGYTF	TGTGCCAGCAGCTTAAGCCACGGCTATGGCTACACCTTC
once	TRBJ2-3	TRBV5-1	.	CASSLELADTQYF	TGCGCCAGCAGCTTGGAGCTGGCAGATACGCAGTATTTT
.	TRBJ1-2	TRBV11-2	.	CATGLVVNYGYTF	TGTGCCACGGGTCTAGTTGTGAACTATGGCTACACCTTC
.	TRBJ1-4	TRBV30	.	CAWSSGGIMFF	TGTGCCTGGAGTTCGGGGGGCATCATGTTTTTT
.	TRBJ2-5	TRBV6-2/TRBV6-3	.	CASSSAGPQETQYF	TGTGCCAGCAGCTCAGCAGGGCCCCAAGAGACCCAGTACTTC
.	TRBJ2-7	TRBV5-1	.	CASSFDSAYEQYF	TGCGCCAGCAGCTTTGACTCAGCCTACGAGCAGTACTTC
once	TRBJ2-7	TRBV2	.	CASSRVSYEQYF	TGTGCCAGCTCCAGGGTCTCCTACGAGCAGTACTTC
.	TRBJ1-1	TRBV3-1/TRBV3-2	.	CASSQLLAGTEAFF	TGTGCCAGCAGCCAACTGCTTGCGGGCACTGAAGCTTTCTTT
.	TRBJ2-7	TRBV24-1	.	CATSPAQGVQGSSNEQYF	TGTGCCACCAGCCCAGCCCAGGGAGTCCAGGGGTCGTCGAACGAGCAGTACTTC
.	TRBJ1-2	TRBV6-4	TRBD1	CASSLQVGTGFGYTF	TGTGCCAGCAGCCTTCAAGTAGGGACAGGGTTTGGCTACACCTTC
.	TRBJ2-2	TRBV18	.	CASSPPTPNTGELFF	TGTGCCAGCTCACCACCAACACCGAACACCGGGGAGCTGTTTTTT
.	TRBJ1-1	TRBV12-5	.	CASGLGGRTEAFF	TGTGCTAGTGGTTTAGGGGGACGGACTGAAGCTTTCTTT
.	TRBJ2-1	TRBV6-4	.	CASSLQGNEQFF	TGTGCCAGCAGTCTACAGGGCAATGAGCAGTTCTTC
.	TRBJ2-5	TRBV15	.	CATSRDSGVLQETQYF	TGTGCCACCAGCAGAGATTCCGGGGTTCTCCAAGAGACCCAGTACTTC
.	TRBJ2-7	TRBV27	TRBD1	CASSLSETGVYEQYF	TGTGCCAGCAGTTTGTCAGAGACAGGGGTGTACGAGCAGTACTTC
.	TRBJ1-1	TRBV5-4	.	CASSFQDRNTEAFF	TGTGCCAGCAGCTTCCAGGACAGGAACACTGAAGCTTTCTTT
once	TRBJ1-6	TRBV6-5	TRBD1	CASSYDWTGNSPLHF	TGTGCCAGCAGTTACGACTGGACAGGGAATTCACCCCTCCACTTT
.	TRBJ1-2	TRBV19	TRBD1	CASSTLAGGYNYGYTF	TGTGCCAGTAGTACCTTGGCAGGGGGCTACAACTATGGCTACACCTTC